These 19 T cell receptor beta chains originate from one sample sequenced in a study of early T cells in non-severe SARS-CoV-2 infection. Via MiXCR, TCRdb re-called the 5' RACE reads, giving one row per CDR3 protein. Of fewer than 65,000 distinct CDR3 sequences in the sample, 8.5% to 12% were seen once. Sequencing was carried out using whole blood. The receptor set was obtained from an adult who was a healthcare worker with PCR-confirmed SARS-CoV-2 infection or an uninfected control (not recorded which).

This clonotype has more than one count but fewer than ten. V is TRBV9 and J is TRBJ2-1; perhaps TRBD2 as D (5 bases). Germline V gene data show CDR1 as SGDLS and CDR2 as YYNGEE. Trimming shortened V by 6 bases and J by 0 bases, and 10 bases separated the two germline ends. This CDR3 contains 14 residues. The CDR3 sequence is CASTRGSSYNEQFF. CDR3 nucleotides: TGTGCCAGCACACGTGGGAGCTCCTACAATGAGCAGTTCTTC. The full variable domain, completed using reference TRBV9 and TRBJ2-1, is DSGVTQTPKHLITATGQRVTLRCSPRSGDLSVYWYQQSLDQGLQFLIQYYNGEERAKGNILERFSAQQFPDLHSELNLSSLELGDSALYFCASTRGSSYNEQFFGPGTRLTVL.

A word on this clonotype: This may stem from a read error, because a much larger clone lies one nucleotide away. The DNA of the CDR3 is TGTCCCAGCAGCTACTACAATGAGCAGTTCTTC. It is translated as CPSSYYNEQFF. The chain links TRBV7-2 to TRBJ2-1; D gene unclear. Germline assignment: CDR1 SGHTA and CDR2 FQGNSA. The CDR3 covers 11 residues.

This clonotype was counted many times. The chain couples TRBV10-2 to TRBJ2-5; unclear D gene. The germline V gene encodes CDR1 WSHSY and CDR2 SAAADI. This CDR3 is built from 13 residues. Trimming removed 6 bases from V and 3 bases from J, with 11 bases in between. This CDR3 is CASSPSGKETQYF. The CDR3 coding sequence is TGCGCCAGCAGCCCCAGTGGGAAAGAGACCCAGTACTTC.

In this sample, this clonotype turned up many times. The chain joins TRBV20-1 to TRBJ2-1; D remains unclear. Looked up from germline, CDR1 is DFQATT and CDR2 is SNEGSKA (reference sequence). This CDR3 contains 12 residues. Trimming shortened V by 4 bases and J by 3 bases, and 7 bases separated the two germline ends. Here the CDR3 DNA reads TGCAGTGCTATCCCAAACTACAATGAGCAGTTCTTC. Translation: CSAIPNYNEQFF.

This clonotype was seen a handful of times. The CDR3 sequence: CASRPQGQNNSPLHF. The CDR3 DNA sequence: TGTGCCAGCCGACCCCAGGGACAGAATAATTCACCCCTCCACTTT. The chain employs TRBV12-3 or TRBV12-4 and TRBJ1-6; 7 positions match TRBD1. Trimming took 8 bases from V and 5 from J; bases not matched to a gene: 9. This CDR3 has 15 residues.

In its sample, this clonotype was seen a few times. The V and J genes are TRBV7-2 and TRBJ1-4; 7 bases align to TRBD1. The V gene end was trimmed by 5 bases and the J gene end by 7 bases; junction bases not matched to a gene: 10. Per germline, CDR1 SGHTA and CDR2 FQGNSA. The CDR3 consists of 15 residues. CDR3 region: CASSLLGGVIEKLFF. As DNA, the CDR3 is TGTGCCAGCAGCCTCCTAGGGGGCGTTATTGAAAAACTGTTTTTT. The full variable domain, with the rest looked up from reference TRBV7-2 and TRBJ1-4, is GAGVSQSPSNKVTEKGKDVELRCDPISGHTALYWYRQSLGQGLEFLIYFQGNSAPDKSGLPSDRFSAERTGGSVSTLTIQRTQQEDSAVYLCASSLLGGVIEKLFFGSGTQLSVL.

In this sample, this clonotype turned up a few times. The chain recombines TRBV18 with TRBJ1-1; D not certain. The CDR3 has 13 residues. CDR1 and CDR2 (germline): KGHSH, LQKENI. Trimming pared 2 bases from V and 3 bases from J, leaving 7 bases between. The CDR3 sequence is CASSPSRDTEAFF. The CDR3 DNA is TGTGCCAGCTCACCAAGTCGTGACACTGAAGCTTTCTTT.

Many counts were recorded for this clonotype. The rearrangement links TRBV6-1 to TRBJ2-7; no firm D call. V lost 4 bases, J lost 0 bases, and 10 bases lay in between. The CDR3 length is 14 residues. Germline V gene data show CDR1 as MNHNS and CDR2 as SASEGT. DNA of the CDR3: TGTGCCAGCAGTGCTCGACCCAGCTCCTACGAGCAGTACTTC. Translated, it gives CASSARPSSYEQYF.

There are many counts of this clonotype. Its ends do not fully match the called genes, so a read error is possible. The chain has TRBV9 and TRBJ1-6, with TRBD1 matching 7 bases. The CDR3 consists of 13 residues. CDR1 and CDR2 from the germline V gene are SGDLS and YYNGEE. The CDR3 nucleotides are TGTGCCAGCAGCCCACGGGACAGTTCACCCCTCCATTTT. It yields the protein CASSPRDSSPLHF.

This clonotype was detected ten times or more. The V call is TRBV20-1, the J call TRBJ1-1; TRBD1 agrees at 10 bases. This CDR3 spans 15 amino acids. Trimming cost V 6 bases and J 5 bases; bases outside gene matches: 12. The V gene's germline CDR1 is DFQATT and CDR2 SNEGSKA (reference sequence). The CDR3 coding sequence is TGCAGTGCCCCCGACCCGAAGGGACAGGGGACTGAAGCTTTCTTT. It specifies CSAPDPKGQGTEAFF.

This clonotype was picked up many times. This chain links TRBV20-1 with TRBJ2-1, with TRBD2 matching over 10 bases. The CDR3 consists of 16 residues. The germline V gene has CDR1 DFQATT and CDR2 SNEGSKA (reference sequence). J lost 1 base, V lost 4 bases, and 7 bases had no gene match. The CDR3 here is CSAMSASGSSYNEQFF. In DNA form, the CDR3 reads TGCAGTGCTATGTCTGCTAGCGGGAGTTCCTACAATGAGCAGTTCTTC.

This clonotype was found many times. This rearrangement joins TRBV5-5 to TRBJ2-2; D tentatively reads TRBD1 or TRBD2 (6 bases each). Germline-derived CDR1 and CDR2 are SGHKS and YYEKEE (reference sequence). V dropped 3 bases and J dropped 7 bases, with 19 bases sitting between them. The CDR3 has 16 residues. CDR3 residues: CASSSRSGARYGELFF. CDR3 sequence (DNA): TGTGCCAGCAGCTCTCGTTCGGGGGCGAGGTACGGGGAGCTGTTTTTT. The full variable domain, completed using reference TRBV5-5 and TRBJ2-2, is DAGVTQSPTHLIKTRGQQVTLRCSPISGHKSVSWYQQVLGQGPQFIFQYYEKEERGRGNFPDRFSARQFPNYSSELNVNALLLGDSALYLCASSSRSGARYGELFFGEGSRLTVL.

This clonotype turned up a few times. V usage is TRBV19 and J usage is TRBJ2-4; 12 bases are shared with TRBD1. Germline CDR1 reads LNHDA; CDR2 reads SQIVND (reference sequence). This CDR3 is 15 amino acids long. Trimming took 7 bases from V and 6 from J; bases not matched to a gene: 7. The CDR3 region is CASMGQGALGNIQYF. The CDR3 nucleotides are TGTGCCAGTATGGGACAGGGGGCGCTTGGAAACATTCAGTACTTC.

This clonotype was picked up a small number of times. The chain joins TRBV12-5 to TRBJ1-5; D not resolved. V lost 7 bases and J 3 bases, leaving 10 bases between the germline ends. The germline gives CDR1 LGHNT, CDR2 FRNRAP. The CDR3 runs to 13 residues. The CDR3 coding sequence is TGTGCTAGTGTCGTGCTCGACAATCAGCCCCAGCATTTT. This sequence encodes CASVVLDNQPQHF.

V gene TRBV19 combines with J gene TRBJ2-1; 7 bases map to TRBD1. V gave up 5 bases and J gave up 8 bases; unmatched junction bases: 6. Per germline, CDR1 LNHDA and CDR2 SQIVND (reference sequence). The CDR3 runs 13 residues. CDR3 nucleotide sequence: TGTGCCAGTAGTCTACGAGGGGGCTATGAGCAGTTCTTC. It encodes CASSLRGGYEQFF.

Ten or more counts support this clonotype. The chain uses TRBV20-1 and TRBJ2-2, with no clear D. This CDR3 has 13 residues. CDR1 DFQATT and CDR2 SNEGSKA come from the germline V gene (reference sequence). Trimming shortened V by 4 bases and J by 4 bases, and 10 bases separated the two germline ends. The CDR3: CSANRISTGELFF. The CDR3 DNA is TGCAGTGCTAACAGAATATCCACCGGGGAGCTGTTTTTT.

The V and J genes are TRBV5-6 and TRBJ2-6; TRBD1 matches 8 bases. J gave up 0 bases and V 6 bases, and 5 bases lay outside the gene matches. The CDR3 sequence is 16 residues long. The germline V gene has CDR1 SGHDT and CDR2 YYEEEE. The CDR3 loop reads CASTGTGRSGANVLTF. For the CDR3, the DNA is TGTGCCAGCACCGGGACAGGACGCTCTGGGGCCAACGTCCTGACTTTC.

This clonotype was detected many times. The V gene is TRBV11-2, the J gene TRBJ1-2; 8 bases fit TRBD1. Trimming cost V 4 bases and J 5 bases; bases outside gene matches: 6. Germline CDR1 and CDR2: SGHAT and FQNNGV. This CDR3 has 14 amino acids. CDR3 bases: TGTGCCAGCAGCTCCAGGGGGCTGTGGTATGGCTACACCTTC. This gives the protein CASSSRGLWYGYTF.

The table lists this clonotype with many counts. The rearrangement uses TRBV2 and TRBJ1-2; 7 bases agree with TRBD1. With 5 bases clipped from V and 3 bases from J, the junction kept 3 bases outside the gene matches. The CDR3 is made up of 13 amino acids. The germline CDR1 and CDR2 sequences are SNHLY and FYNNEI. CDR3 protein: CASSRQGYYGYTF. DNA of the CDR3: TGTGCCAGCAGTAGACAGGGATACTATGGCTACACCTTC.